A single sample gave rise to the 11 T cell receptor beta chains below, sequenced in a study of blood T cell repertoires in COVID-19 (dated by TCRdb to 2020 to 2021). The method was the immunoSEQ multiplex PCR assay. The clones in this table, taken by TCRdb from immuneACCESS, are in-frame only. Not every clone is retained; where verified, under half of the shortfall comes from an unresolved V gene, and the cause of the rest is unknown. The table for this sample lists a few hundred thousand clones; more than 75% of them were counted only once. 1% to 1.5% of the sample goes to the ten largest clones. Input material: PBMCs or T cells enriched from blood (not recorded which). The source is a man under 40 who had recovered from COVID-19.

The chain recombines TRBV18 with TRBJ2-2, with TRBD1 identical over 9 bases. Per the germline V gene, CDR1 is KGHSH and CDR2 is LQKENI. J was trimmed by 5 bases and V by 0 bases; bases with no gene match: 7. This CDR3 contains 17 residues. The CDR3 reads CASSPPVYRGQTGELFF. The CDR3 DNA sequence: TGTGCCAGCTCACCACCGGTTTACAGGGGGCAGACCGGGGAGCTGTTTTTT. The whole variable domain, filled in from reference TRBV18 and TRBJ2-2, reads NAGVMQNPRHLVRRRGQEARLRCSPMKGHSHVYWYRQLPEEGLKFMVYLQKENIIDESGMPKERFSAEFPKEGPSILRIQQVVRGDSAAYFCASSPPVYRGQTGELFFGEGSRLTVL.

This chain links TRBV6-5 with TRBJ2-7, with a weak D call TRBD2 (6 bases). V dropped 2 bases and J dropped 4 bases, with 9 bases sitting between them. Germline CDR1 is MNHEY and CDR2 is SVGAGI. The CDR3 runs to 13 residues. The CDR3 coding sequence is TGTGCCAGCAGTTACAGGAGGGGATACGAGCAGTACTTC. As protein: CASSYRRGYEQYF.

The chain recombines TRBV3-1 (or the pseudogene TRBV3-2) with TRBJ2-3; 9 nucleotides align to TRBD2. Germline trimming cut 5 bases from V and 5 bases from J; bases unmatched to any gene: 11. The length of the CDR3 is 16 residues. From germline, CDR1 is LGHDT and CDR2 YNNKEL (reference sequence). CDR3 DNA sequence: TGTGCCAGCAGCTCCCCTCCGGCGGGAGGGGGAGATACGCAGTATTTT. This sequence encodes CASSSPPAGGGDTQYF.

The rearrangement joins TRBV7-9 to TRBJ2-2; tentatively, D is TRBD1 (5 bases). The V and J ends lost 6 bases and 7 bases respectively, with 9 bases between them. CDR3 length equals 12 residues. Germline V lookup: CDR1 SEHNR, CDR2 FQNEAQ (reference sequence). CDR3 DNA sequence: TGTGCCAGCAGGACAGACGTCGGGGAGCTGTTTTTT. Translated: CASRTDVGELFF.

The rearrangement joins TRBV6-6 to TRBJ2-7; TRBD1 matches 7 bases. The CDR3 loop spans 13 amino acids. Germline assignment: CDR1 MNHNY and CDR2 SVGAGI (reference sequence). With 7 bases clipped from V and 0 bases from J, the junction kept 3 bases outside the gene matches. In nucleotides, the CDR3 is TGTGCCAGCACGGGGACAGCCTCCTACGAGCAGTACTTC. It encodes CASTGTASYEQYF.

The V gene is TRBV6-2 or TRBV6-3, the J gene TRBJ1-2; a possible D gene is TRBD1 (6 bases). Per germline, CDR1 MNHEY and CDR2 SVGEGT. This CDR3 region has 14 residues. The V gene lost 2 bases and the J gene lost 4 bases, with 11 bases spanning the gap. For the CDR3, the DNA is TGTGCCAGCAGTTACCAGGGGTCGGCCTATGGCTACACCTTC. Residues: CASSYQGSAYGYTF.

The CDR3: CASIQAGFDQPQHF. The CDR3 nucleotides read TGTGCCAGCATCCAGGCAGGGTTCGATCAGCCCCAGCATTTT. V is TRBV6-5 and J is TRBJ1-5, with D perhaps TRBD1 (5 bases). The V gene's germline CDR1 is MNHEY and CDR2 SVGAGI. The CDR3 has 14 amino acids. V dropped 7 bases and J dropped 5 bases, with 15 bases sitting between them.

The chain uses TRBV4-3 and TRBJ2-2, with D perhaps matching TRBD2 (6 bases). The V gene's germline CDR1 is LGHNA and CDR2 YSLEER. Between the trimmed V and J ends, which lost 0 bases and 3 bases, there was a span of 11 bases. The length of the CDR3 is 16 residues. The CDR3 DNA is TGCGCCAGCAGCCAAGATCTGGGAGGCTACACCGGGGAGCTGTTTTTT. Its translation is CASSQDLGGYTGELFF.

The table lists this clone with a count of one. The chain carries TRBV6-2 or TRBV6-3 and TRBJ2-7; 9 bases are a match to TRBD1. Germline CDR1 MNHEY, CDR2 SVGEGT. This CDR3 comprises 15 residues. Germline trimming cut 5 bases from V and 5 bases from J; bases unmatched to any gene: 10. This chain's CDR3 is CASSTSKDRGHEQYF. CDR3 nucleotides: TGTGCCAGCAGTACTTCCAAGGACAGGGGCCACGAGCAGTACTTC.

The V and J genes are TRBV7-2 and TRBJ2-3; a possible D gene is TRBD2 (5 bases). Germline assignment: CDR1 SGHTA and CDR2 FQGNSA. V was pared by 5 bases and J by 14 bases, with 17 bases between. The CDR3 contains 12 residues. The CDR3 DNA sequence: TGTGCCAGCAGCCCTGGCGGGCTGTCTGCGTATTTT. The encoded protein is CASSPGGLSAYF.

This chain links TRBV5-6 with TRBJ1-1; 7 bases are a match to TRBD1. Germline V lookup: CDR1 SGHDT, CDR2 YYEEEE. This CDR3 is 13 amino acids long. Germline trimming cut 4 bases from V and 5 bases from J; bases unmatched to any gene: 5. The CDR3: CASSPQGRTEAFF. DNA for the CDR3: TGTGCCAGCAGCCCACAGGGGAGGACTGAAGCTTTCTTT.